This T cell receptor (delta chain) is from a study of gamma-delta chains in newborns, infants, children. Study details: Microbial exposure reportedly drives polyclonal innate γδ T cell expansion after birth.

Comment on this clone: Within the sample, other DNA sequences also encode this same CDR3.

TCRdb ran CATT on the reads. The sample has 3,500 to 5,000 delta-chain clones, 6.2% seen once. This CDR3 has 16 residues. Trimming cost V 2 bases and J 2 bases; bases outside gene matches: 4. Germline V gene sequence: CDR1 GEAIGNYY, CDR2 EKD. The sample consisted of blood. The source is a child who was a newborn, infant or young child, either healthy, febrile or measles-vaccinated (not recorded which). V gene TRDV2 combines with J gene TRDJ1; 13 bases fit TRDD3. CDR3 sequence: CACDILGDTDTDKLIF. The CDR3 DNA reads TGTGCCTGTGACATACTGGGGGATACGGATACCGATAAACTCATCTTT.